This TCR beta chain was recorded in a study of cytomegalovirus exposure and HLA in healthy donors. It was with 60 Vbeta and 13 Jbeta primers that the PCR ran. Using immunoSEQ multiplex PCR, the repertoire was profiled, and TCRdb retains in-frame clones only, with some absent. The table lists roughly 66,000 clones, around three quarters of them singletons. The junction had 6 bases not matched to a gene; V was cut back by 3 bases and J by 1 base. Germline V gene lookup returns CDR1 KGHSH and CDR2 LQKENI. The CDR3 has 16 amino acids. This clone was recorded a few times. The sequence was collected from a man aged 18 to 30 in good health and CMV-seropositive. Sequenced sample: PBMCs. The chain carries TRBV18 and TRBJ2-7; 10 bases line up with TRBD2. CDR3 coding DNA: TGTGCCAGCTCACCCCCTTCTAGCGGGGGTTCCTACGAGCAGTACTTC. Residues: CASSPPSSGGSYEQYF. Drawing the rest from reference TRBV18 and TRBJ2-7, the complete variable domain is NAGVMQNPRHLVRRRGQEARLRCSPMKGHSHVYWYRQLPEEGLKFMVYLQKENIIDESGMPKERFSAEFPKEGPSILRIQQVVRGDSAAYFCASSPPSSGGSYEQYFGPGTRLTVT.